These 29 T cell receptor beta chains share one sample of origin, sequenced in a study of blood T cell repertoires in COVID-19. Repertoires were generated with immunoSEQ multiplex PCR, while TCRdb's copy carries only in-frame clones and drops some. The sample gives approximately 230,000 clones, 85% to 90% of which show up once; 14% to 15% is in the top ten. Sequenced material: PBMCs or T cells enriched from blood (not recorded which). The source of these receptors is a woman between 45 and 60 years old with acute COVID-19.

In DNA, the CDR3 is TGTGCCAGCAGCTTACCATCCCTGACACTTCCAATCCAGCCCCAGCATTTT. The encoded protein is CASSLPSLTLPIQPQHF. The chain carries TRBV7-8 and TRBJ1-5; D not resolved. Germline lookup yields CDR1 SGHVS and CDR2 FQNEAQ. The CDR3 extends over 17 amino acids. With 2 bases removed from V and 7 bases from J, the gap between germline ends came to 21 bases.

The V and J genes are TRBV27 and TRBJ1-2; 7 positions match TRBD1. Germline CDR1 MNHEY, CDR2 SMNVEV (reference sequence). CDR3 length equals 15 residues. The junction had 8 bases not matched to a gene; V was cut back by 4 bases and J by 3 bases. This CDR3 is CASSSLTGVDYGYTF. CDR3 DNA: TGTGCCAGCAGTTCTCTCACAGGGGTGGACTATGGCTACACCTTC.

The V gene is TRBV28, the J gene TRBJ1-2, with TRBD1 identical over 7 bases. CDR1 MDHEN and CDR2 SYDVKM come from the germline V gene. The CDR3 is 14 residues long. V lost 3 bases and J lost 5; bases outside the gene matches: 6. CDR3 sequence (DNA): TGTGCCAGCAGTTTTAGCAGGGGGGTTTATGGCTACACCTTC. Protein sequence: CASSFSRGVYGYTF.

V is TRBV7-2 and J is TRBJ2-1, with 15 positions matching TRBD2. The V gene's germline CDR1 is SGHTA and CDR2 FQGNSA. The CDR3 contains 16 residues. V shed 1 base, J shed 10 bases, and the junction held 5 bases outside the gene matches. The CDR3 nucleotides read TGTGCCAGCAGCTTAGGGGGGACTAGCGGGAGGTACGAGCAGTTCTTC. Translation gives CASSLGGTSGRYEQFF. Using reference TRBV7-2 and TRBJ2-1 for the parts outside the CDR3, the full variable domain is GAGVSQSPSNKVTEKGKDVELRCDPISGHTALYWYRQSLGQGLEFLIYFQGNSAPDKSGLPSDRFSAERTGGSVSTLTIQRTQQEDSAVYLCASSLGGTSGRYEQFFGPGTRLTVL.

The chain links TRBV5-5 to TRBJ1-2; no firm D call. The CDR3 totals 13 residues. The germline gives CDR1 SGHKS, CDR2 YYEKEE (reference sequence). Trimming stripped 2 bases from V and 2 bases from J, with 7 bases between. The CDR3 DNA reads TGTGCCAGCAGCTTAGCAGGAAACTATGGCTACACCTTC. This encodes CASSLAGNYGYTF.

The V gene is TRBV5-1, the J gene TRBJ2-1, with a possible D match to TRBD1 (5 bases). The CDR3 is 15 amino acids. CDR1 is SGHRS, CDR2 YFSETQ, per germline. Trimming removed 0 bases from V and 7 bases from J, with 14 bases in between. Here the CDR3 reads CASSLGTRAANEQFF. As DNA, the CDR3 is TGCGCCAGCAGCTTGGGTACCAGGGCCGCAAATGAGCAGTTCTTC.

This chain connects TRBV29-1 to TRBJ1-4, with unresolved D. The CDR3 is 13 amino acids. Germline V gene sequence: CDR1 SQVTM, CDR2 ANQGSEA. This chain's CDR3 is CTAYGATNEKLFF. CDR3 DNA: TGCACCGCTTACGGGGCAACTAATGAAAAACTGTTTTTT. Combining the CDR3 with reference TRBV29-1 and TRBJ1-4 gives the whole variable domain SAVISQKPSRDICQRGTSLTIQCQVDSQVTMMFWYRQQPGQSLTLIATANQGSEATYESGFVIDKFPISRPNLTFSTLTVSNMSPEDSSIYLCTAYGATNEKLFFGSGTQLSVL.

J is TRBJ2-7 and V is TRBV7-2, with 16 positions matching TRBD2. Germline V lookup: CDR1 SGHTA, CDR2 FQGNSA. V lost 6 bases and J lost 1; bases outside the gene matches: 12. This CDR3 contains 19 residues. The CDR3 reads CASSFSRPGLAGGSYEQYF. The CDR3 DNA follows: TGTGCCAGCAGTTTCTCCCGGCCGGGACTAGCGGGAGGGTCCTACGAGCAGTACTTC.

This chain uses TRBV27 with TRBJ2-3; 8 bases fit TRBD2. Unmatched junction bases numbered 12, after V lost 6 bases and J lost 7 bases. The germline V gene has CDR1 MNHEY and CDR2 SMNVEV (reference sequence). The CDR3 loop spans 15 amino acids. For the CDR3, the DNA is TGTGCCAGCAGAGGCACGACTAGCGTTGGGAATACGCAGTATTTT. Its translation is CASRGTTSVGNTQYF.

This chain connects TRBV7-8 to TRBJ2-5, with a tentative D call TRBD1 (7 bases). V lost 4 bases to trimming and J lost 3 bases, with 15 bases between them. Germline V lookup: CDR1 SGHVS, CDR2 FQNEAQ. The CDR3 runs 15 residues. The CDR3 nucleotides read TGTGCCAGCAGCTCCCGGGACAGACTAGAAGAGACCCAGTACTTC. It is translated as CASSSRDRLEETQYF.

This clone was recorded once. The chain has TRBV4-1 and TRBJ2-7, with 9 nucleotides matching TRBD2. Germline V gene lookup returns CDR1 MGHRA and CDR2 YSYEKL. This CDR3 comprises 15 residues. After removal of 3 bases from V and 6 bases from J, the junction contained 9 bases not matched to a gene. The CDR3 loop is CASSHPTSGGFEQYF. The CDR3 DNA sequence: TGCGCCAGCAGCCACCCGACTAGCGGCGGATTCGAGCAGTACTTC.

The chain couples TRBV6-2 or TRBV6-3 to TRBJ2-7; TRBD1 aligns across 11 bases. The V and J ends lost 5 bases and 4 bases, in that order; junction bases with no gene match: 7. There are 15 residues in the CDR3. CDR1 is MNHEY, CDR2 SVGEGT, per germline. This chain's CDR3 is CASSQGTGGTYEQYF. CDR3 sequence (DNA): TGTGCCAGCAGTCAAGGGACAGGGGGGACGTACGAGCAGTACTTC.

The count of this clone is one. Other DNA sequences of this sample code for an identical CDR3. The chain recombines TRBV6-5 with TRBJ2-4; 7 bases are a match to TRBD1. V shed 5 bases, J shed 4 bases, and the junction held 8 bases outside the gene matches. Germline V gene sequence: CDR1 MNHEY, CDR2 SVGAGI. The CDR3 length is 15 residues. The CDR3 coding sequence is TGTGCCAGCAGTCGAACTACAGGGGCGAAAAACATTCAGTACTTC. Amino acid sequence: CASSRTTGAKNIQYF.

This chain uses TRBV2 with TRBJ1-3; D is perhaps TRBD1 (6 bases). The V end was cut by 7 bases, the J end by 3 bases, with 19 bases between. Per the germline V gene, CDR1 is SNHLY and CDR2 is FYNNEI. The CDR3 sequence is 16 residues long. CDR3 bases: TGTGCCAGCATCCCCACACACAGGGTTGGTGGAAACACCATATATTTT. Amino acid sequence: CASIPTHRVGGNTIYF.

The CDR3 protein is CASSTGTASGNTIYF. The CDR3 nucleotides are TGTGCCAGCAGCACCGGGACAGCCTCTGGAAACACCATATATTTT. The gene calls are TRBV28 and TRBJ1-3; 7 bases agree with TRBD1. Losses at the gene ends were 6 bases for V and 0 bases for J; bases not matched to a gene: 5. Germline values: CDR1 MDHEN, CDR2 SYDVKM. The CDR3 totals 15 residues. The variable domain in full, with the rest retrieved from reference TRBV28 and TRBJ1-3, is DVKVTQSSRYLVKRTGEKVFLECVQDMDHENMFWYRQDPGLGLRLIYFSYDVKMKEKGDIPEGYSVSREKKERFSLILESASTNQTSMYLCASSTGTASGNTIYFGEGSWLTVV.

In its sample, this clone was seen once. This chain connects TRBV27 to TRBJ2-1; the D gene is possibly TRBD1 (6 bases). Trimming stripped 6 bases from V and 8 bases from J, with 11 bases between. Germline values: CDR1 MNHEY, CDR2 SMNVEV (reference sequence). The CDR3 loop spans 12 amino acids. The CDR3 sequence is CASSPQGDEQFF. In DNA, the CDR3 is TGTGCCAGCAGCCCACAGGGAGATGAGCAGTTCTTC.

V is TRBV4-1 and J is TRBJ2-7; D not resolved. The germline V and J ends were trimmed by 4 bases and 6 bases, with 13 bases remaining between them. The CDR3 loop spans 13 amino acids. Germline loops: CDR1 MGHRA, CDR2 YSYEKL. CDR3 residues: CASSPPYLREQYF. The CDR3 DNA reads TGCGCCAGCAGCCCCCCCTATCTGCGCGAGCAGTACTTC.

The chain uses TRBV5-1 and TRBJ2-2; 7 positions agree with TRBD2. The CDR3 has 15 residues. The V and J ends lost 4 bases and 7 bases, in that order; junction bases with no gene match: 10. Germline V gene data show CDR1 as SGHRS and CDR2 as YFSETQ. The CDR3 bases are TGCGCCAGCAGCCACGGGAGGACGCGCAGCGGGGAGCTGTTTTTT. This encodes CASSHGRTRSGELFF.

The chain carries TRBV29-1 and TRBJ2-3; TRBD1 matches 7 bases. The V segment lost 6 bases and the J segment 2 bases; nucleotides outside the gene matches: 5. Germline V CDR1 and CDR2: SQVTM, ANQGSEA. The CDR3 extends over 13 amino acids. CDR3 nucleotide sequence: TGCAGCGTCCGGGACAGATACACAGATACGCAGTATTTT. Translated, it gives CSVRDRYTDTQYF.

The CDR3 here is CASSPQGAQNTGELFF. CDR3 DNA: TGTGCCAGCAGCCCACAGGGGGCGCAGAACACCGGGGAGCTGTTTTTT. V and J are TRBV6-2 or TRBV6-3 and TRBJ2-2; 9 bases fit TRBD1. The V segment lost 6 bases and the J segment 1 base; nucleotides outside the gene matches: 6. CDR3 length: 16 residues. Per the germline V gene, CDR1 is MNHEY and CDR2 is SVGEGT.

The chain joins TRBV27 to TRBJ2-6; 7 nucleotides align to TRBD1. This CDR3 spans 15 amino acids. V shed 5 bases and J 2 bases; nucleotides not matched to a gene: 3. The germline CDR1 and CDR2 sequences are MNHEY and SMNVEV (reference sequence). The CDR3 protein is CASSPDRAGANVLTF. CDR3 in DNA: TGTGCCAGCAGTCCCGACAGGGCTGGGGCCAACGTCCTGACTTTC.

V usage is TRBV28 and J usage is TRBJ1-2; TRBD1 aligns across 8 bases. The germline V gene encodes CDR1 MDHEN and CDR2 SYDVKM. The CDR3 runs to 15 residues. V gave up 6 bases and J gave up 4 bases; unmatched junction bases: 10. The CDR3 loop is CASSTTGGVGYGYTF. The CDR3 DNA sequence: TGTGCCAGCAGCACTACAGGGGGAGTGGGCTATGGCTACACCTTC.

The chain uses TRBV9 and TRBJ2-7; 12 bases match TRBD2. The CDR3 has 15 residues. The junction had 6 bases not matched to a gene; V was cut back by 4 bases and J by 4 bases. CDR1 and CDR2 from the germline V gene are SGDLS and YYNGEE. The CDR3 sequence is CASSPRLAGVYEQYF. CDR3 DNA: TGTGCCAGCAGCCCAAGACTAGCGGGAGTTTACGAGCAGTACTTC. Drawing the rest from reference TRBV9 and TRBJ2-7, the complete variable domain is DSGVTQTPKHLITATGQRVTLRCSPRSGDLSVYWYQQSLDQGLQFLIQYYNGEERAKGNILERFSAQQFPDLHSELNLSSLELGDSALYFCASSPRLAGVYEQYFGPGTRLTVT.

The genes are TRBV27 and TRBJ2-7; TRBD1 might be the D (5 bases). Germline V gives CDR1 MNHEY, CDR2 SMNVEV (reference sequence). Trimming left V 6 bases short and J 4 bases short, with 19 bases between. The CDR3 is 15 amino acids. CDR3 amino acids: CASSYSGAGKYEQYF. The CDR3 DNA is TGTGCCAGCAGCTACTCTGGAGCAGGGAAGTACGAGCAGTACTTC.

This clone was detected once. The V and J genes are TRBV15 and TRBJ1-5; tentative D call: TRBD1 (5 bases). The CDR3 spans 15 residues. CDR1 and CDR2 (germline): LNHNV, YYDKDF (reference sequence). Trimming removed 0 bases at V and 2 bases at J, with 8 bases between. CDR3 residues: CATSRDLGGNQPQHF. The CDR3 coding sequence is TGTGCCACCAGCAGAGATCTAGGGGGCAATCAGCCCCAGCATTTT.

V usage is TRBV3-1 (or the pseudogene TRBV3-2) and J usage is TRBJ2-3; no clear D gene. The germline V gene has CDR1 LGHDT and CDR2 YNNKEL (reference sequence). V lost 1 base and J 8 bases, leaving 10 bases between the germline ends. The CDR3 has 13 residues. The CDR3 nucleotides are TGTGCCAGCAGCCAAGCCGACCGAGGTACGCAGTATTTT. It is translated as CASSQADRGTQYF.

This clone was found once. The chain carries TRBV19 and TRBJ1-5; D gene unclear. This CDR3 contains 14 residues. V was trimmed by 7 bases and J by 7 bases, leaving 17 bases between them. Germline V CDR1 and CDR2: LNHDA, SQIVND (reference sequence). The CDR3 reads CASIGSGGWQPQHF. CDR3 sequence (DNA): TGTGCCAGTATTGGTTCAGGAGGGTGGCAGCCCCAGCATTTT.

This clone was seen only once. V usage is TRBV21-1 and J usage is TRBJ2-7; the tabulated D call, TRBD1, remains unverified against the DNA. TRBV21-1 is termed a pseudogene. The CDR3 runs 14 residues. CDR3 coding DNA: TGTGCCAGCAGAACAGGGGCTTCCTCCTACGAGCAGTACTTC. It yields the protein CASRTGASSYEQYF.

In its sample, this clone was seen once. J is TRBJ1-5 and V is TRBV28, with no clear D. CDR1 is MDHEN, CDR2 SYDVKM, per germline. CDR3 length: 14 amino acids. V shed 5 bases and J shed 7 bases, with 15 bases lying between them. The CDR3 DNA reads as TGTGCCAGCAGTACTACAACGCCCCACCAGCCCCAGCATTTT. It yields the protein CASSTTTPHQPQHF.